This T cell receptor (beta chain) was retrieved from a study of response to subunit inactivated influenza vaccine. CDR3 size: 17 residues. Germline-derived CDR1 and CDR2 are LGHNT and FRNRAP. The V gene lost 2 bases and the J gene lost 2 bases, with 18 bases spanning the gap. Whole-study results and caveats: Each seasonal influenza vaccination recruits few new T cells, the authors suggested.

One entry per CDR3 protein, called by TCRdb with MiXCR from the RT-PCR reads. The repertoire holds approximately 530,000 distinct CDR3 sequences, approximately 7.1% seen once, with under 15% in the top ten. This clonotype has ten or more counts. Its antigen remains unidentified. The sequencing here drew on PBMCs from blood, taken 23 to 25 months after vaccination. The chain combines TRBV12-5 with TRBJ1-2; a possible D gene is TRBD1 (6 bases). The sequence came from a man aged 50 to 69 who received an inactivated influenza vaccine. CDR3 protein: CASGLPRRGGANYGYTF. The CDR3 nucleotides read TGTGCTAGTGGTTTGCCCCGGAGGGGGGGGGCCAACTATGGCTACACCTTC.